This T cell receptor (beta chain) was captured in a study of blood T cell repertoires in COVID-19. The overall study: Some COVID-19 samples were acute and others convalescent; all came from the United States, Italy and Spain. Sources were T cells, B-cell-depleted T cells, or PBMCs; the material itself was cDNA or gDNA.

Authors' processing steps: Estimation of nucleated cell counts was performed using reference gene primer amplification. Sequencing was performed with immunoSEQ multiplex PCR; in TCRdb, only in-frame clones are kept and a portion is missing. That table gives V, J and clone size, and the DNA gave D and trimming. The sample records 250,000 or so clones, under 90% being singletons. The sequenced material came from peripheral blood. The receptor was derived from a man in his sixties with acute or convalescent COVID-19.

The CDR3 region has the DNA TGTGCCAGCTCACTTCGGGAGTACCAAGAGACCCAGTACTTC. This translates into CASSLREYQETQYF. The chain combines TRBV18 with TRBJ2-5, with D tentatively TRBD2 (6 bases). Looked up from germline, CDR1 is KGHSH and CDR2 is LQKENI. V gave up 4 bases and J gave up 0 bases, with 9 bases separating them. This CDR3 has 14 amino acids.